The 25 T cell receptor beta chains presented below share a single source sample, sequenced in a study of CD8+ T cells in alopecia areata. As to treatment: oral pan-JAK inhibitor, 5-10 mg twice daily. TCR sequencing used cDNA made by reverse transcription of extracted RNA. Profiling relied on immunoSEQ multiplex PCR, and the TCRdb table lists in-frame clones only, not all of them. The repertoire consists of hundreds of thousands of clones, with more than 60% occurring once and the leading ten covering roughly 1.2%. The sample here was CD4+ T cells sorted from blood, taken between weeks 43 and 45, from a patient treated with tofacitinib. These receptors were collected from a human donor with alopecia areata.

This chain connects TRBV15 to TRBJ1-5; D is undetermined. The CDR3 is made up of 18 amino acids. CDR1 and CDR2 (germline): LNHNV, YYDKDF (reference sequence). The V end lost 1 base, the J end lost 0 bases, and 16 bases lay between the germline ends. The CDR3: CATSRGKPGRISNQPQHF. In DNA form, the CDR3 reads TGTGCCACCAGCAGAGGGAAACCTGGACGGATTAGCAATCAGCCCCAGCATTTT.

A few counts support this clone. The V and J genes are TRBV18 and TRBJ1-1; 10 bases are a match to TRBD1. In germline, CDR1 is KGHSH, CDR2 LQKENI. The CDR3 sequence is 15 residues long. The ends lost 2 bases at V and 6 bases at J; junction bases unmatched: 6. The DNA for the CDR3 is TGTGCCAGCTCACCAACGAGACAGGGGGCCTCTGAAGCTTTCTTT. It is translated as CASSPTRQGASEAFF.

This clone turned up a few times. V usage is TRBV7-8 and J usage is TRBJ1-5; D might be TRBD1 (6 bases). The ends were cut back, 6 bases at V and 5 bases at J, with 14 bases in the middle. CDR3 length: 14 residues. The V gene's germline CDR1 is SGHVS and CDR2 FQNEAQ. The CDR3 sequence: CASRTGGIYQPQHF. In DNA, the CDR3 is TGTGCCAGCAGGACCGGGGGCATTTATCAGCCCCAGCATTTT. The full variable domain, its missing parts supplied by reference TRBV7-8 and TRBJ1-5, is GAGVSQSPRYKVAKRGQDVALRCDPISGHVSLFWYQQALGQGPEFLTYFQNEAQLDKSGLPSDRFFAERPEGSVSTLKIQRTQQEDSAVYLCASRTGGIYQPQHFGDGTRLSIL.

V is TRBV7-7 and J is TRBJ1-6; D gene ambiguous. The germline gives CDR1 SSHAT, CDR2 FNYEAQ (reference sequence). This CDR3 is built from 14 residues. The V end lost 5 bases, the J end lost 7 bases, and 12 bases lay between the germline ends. In nucleotides, the CDR3 is TGTGCCAGCAGCCCTCGGCGGGAGAATTCACCCCTCCACTTT. This encodes CASSPRRENSPLHF.

A few counts support this clone. The genes are TRBV19 and TRBJ2-2, with 9 bases lining up with TRBD1. V lost 6 bases and J lost 6; bases outside the gene matches: 5. From germline, CDR1 is LNHDA and CDR2 SQIVND (reference sequence). This CDR3 is built from 14 residues. CDR3 region: CASRGTGRSGELFF. For the CDR3, the DNA is TGTGCCAGTAGAGGGACAGGGCGTTCCGGGGAGCTGTTTTTT. The full variable domain, rest sourced from reference TRBV19 and TRBJ2-2, is DGGITQSPKYLFRKEGQNVTLSCEQNLNHDAMYWYRQDPGQGLRLIYYSQIVNDFQKGDIAEGYSVSREKKESFPLTVTSAQKNPTAFYLCASRGTGRSGELFFGEGSRLTVL.

The chain couples TRBV6-5 to TRBJ1-6; maybe TRBD1 (6 bases). This CDR3 is built from 14 residues. Germline V gene data show CDR1 as MNHEY and CDR2 as SVGAGI. Between the trimmed V and J ends, which lost 6 bases and 9 bases, there was a span of 15 bases. CDR3 region: CASRQQGAGSPLHF. CDR3 sequence (DNA): TGTGCCAGCAGACAACAGGGAGCGGGTTCACCCCTCCACTTT.

V is TRBV18 and J is TRBJ1-1; D is unclear. The CDR3 runs 17 residues. The germline CDR1 and CDR2 sequences are KGHSH and LQKENI. Trimming pared 1 base from V and 4 bases from J, leaving 19 bases between. The CDR3 sequence is CASSPLSGSRPLTEAFF. The CDR3 DNA is TGTGCCAGCTCACCACTTAGTGGCTCAAGGCCCCTCACTGAAGCTTTCTTT.

This clone was counted only a few times. The chain uses TRBV7-9 and TRBJ1-2; D might be TRBD1 (5 bases). Trimming pared 1 base from V and 3 bases from J, leaving 12 bases between. CDR3 length: 15 residues. The V gene's germline CDR1 is SEHNR and CDR2 FQNEAQ (reference sequence). CDR3 sequence: CASSLEGRVYYGYTF. The CDR3 DNA sequence: TGTGCCAGCAGCTTAGAGGGCAGGGTTTACTATGGCTACACCTTC.

The chain employs TRBV6-1 and TRBJ2-7; a weak D match, TRBD1 (5 bases). There are 14 residues in the CDR3. The germline V gene has CDR1 MNHNS and CDR2 SASEGT. V was pared by 7 bases and J by 0 bases, with 13 bases between. In nucleotides, the CDR3 is TGTGCCAGCATTATAACAGGAACCTCCTACGAGCAGTACTTC. Amino acids: CASIITGTSYEQYF.

The chain's CDR3 is CASSVAGLAGQETQYF. Written as DNA, the CDR3 is TGTGCCAGCAGCGTCGCGGGACTAGCGGGGCAAGAGACCCAGTACTTC. V usage is TRBV9 and J usage is TRBJ2-5; 13 bases map to TRBD2. This CDR3 is built from 16 residues. Germline V lookup: CDR1 SGDLS, CDR2 YYNGEE. Trimming removed 2 bases from V and 2 bases from J; junction bases left unmatched: 3.

The V and J genes are TRBV6-1 and TRBJ1-1; no clear D gene. Germline CDR1 and CDR2: MNHNS and SASEGT. Trimming left V 2 bases short and J 0 bases short, with 1 base between. This CDR3 region has 12 residues. The CDR3 is CASSELNTEAFF. The CDR3 DNA is TGTGCCAGCAGTGAACTGAACACTGAAGCTTTCTTT.

The chain employs TRBV7-2 and TRBJ2-5, with 7 bases aligning to TRBD1. Gene TRBJ2-7 matches the end of the DNA better, so the J call may be wrong. The CDR3 loop spans 16 amino acids. Germline V gene data show CDR1 as SGHTA and CDR2 as FQGNSA. CDR3 sequence (DNA): TGTGCCAGCAGCTTAGATGCGACAGGGTCCTCCTACGAGCAGTACTTC. This codes for CASSLDATGSSYEQYF.

CDR3 sequence reads: CSAWDGNEKLFF. The DNA for the CDR3 is TGCAGCGCCTGGGACGGCAATGAAAAACTGTTTTTT. The chain recombines TRBV29-1 with TRBJ1-4, with D possibly matching TRBD1 (5 bases). V gave up 7 bases and J gave up 5 bases, with 11 bases separating them. The CDR3 spans 12 residues. The germline V gene encodes CDR1 SQVTM and CDR2 ANQGSEA.

CDR3 bases: TGTGCCATCAGTGTGAGGACAGGCGGCTATGGCTACACCTTC. Translated, it gives CAISVRTGGYGYTF. The chain combines TRBV10-3 with TRBJ1-2; 7 bases line up with TRBD1. The CDR3 sequence is 14 residues long. J lost 4 bases, V lost 4 bases, and 6 bases had no gene match. Germline V CDR1 and CDR2: ENHRY, SYGVKD.

The chain is built from TRBV4-3 and TRBJ2-5; D is possibly TRBD1 or TRBD2 (5 bases each). The CDR3 length is 15 residues. V lost 2 bases and J lost 1, with 11 bases in between. Per germline, CDR1 LGHNA and CDR2 YSLEER. CDR3 protein: CASSQSWGTQETQYF. The CDR3 region has the DNA TGCGCCAGCAGCCAATCGTGGGGGACCCAAGAGACCCAGTACTTC.

This sequence joins TRBV30 and TRBJ2-1; the match to TRBD1 covers 9 bases. There are 15 residues in the CDR3. CDR1 and CDR2 from the germline V gene are GTSNPN and SVGIG (reference sequence). Trimming cost V 2 bases and J 4 bases; bases outside gene matches: 6. In nucleotides, the CDR3 is TGTGCCTGGAGTCGTAGAGGACAGGGGTACAATGAGCAGTTCTTC. Amino acids: CAWSRRGQGYNEQFF.

This clone showed up just a few times. The gene calls are TRBV29-1 and TRBJ2-3, with 10 bases identical to TRBD2. Germline V gives CDR1 SQVTM, CDR2 ANQGSEA. The J segment lost 3 bases and the V segment lost 8 bases, leaving 2 bases of the junction unmatched. The CDR3 contains 12 residues. The CDR3 DNA follows: TGCAGCCTACTAGCGGGGACAGATACGCAGTATTTT. Its protein product is CSLLAGTDTQYF.

The chain combines TRBV4-3 with TRBJ1-1; the D is unclear. V was clipped by 0 bases and J by 3 bases, with 5 bases between them. This CDR3 comprises 13 residues. The germline V gene has CDR1 LGHNA and CDR2 YSLEER. CDR3 sequence reads: CASSQDSHTEAFF. CDR3 sequence (DNA): TGCGCCAGCAGCCAAGATTCCCACACTGAAGCTTTCTTT.

This clone turned up a few times. The rearrangement uses TRBV11-2 and TRBJ2-7; 8 bases are shared with TRBD2. The CDR3 loop spans 13 amino acids. Unmatched junction bases numbered 10, after V lost 5 bases and J lost 10 bases. CDR1 and CDR2 (germline): SGHAT, FQNNGV. For the CDR3, the DNA is TGTGCCAGCAGCGAGCCCCCGGGGGGGGGCCAGTACTTC. It yields the protein CASSEPPGGGQYF.

The CDR3 DNA follows: TGCGCCAGCAGTCCCGAGGGGGGCAATCAGCCCCAGCATTTT. Protein: CASSPEGGNQPQHF. V is TRBV5-1 and J is TRBJ1-5; D perhaps matches TRBD1 (6 bases). The CDR3 extends over 14 amino acids. Trimming took off 5 bases at V and 2 bases at J, with 11 bases between the two ends. CDR1 is SGHRS, CDR2 YFSETQ, per germline. Together with reference TRBV5-1 and TRBJ1-5, the CDR3 gives the full variable domain: KAGVTQTPRYLIKTRGQQVTLSCSPISGHRSVSWYQQTPGQGLQFLFEYFSETQRNKGNFPGRFSGRQFSNSRSEMNVSTLELGDSALYLCASSPEGGNQPQHFGDGTRLSIL.

This clone was counted once. The DNA for the CDR3 is TGTGCCAGCAGTAAATACAGGAACACTGAAGCTTTCTTT. Its protein product is CASSKYRNTEAFF. The chain couples TRBV6-5 to TRBJ1-1; D call uncertain. The CDR3 loop spans 13 amino acids. With 5 bases removed from V and 1 base from J, the gap between germline ends came to 8 bases. Germline V gene lookup returns CDR1 MNHEY and CDR2 SVGAGI.

This clone has a handful of counts. The genes are TRBV9 and TRBJ2-7, with TRBD2 matching 10 bases. Germline values: CDR1 SGDLS, CDR2 YYNGEE. Trimming took 0 bases from V and 2 from J; bases not matched to a gene: 2. The CDR3 length is 15 residues. The CDR3 nucleotides read TGTGCCAGCAGCGTAGGCCTAGCGGGGGCCTACGAGCAGTACTTC. Its translation is CASSVGLAGAYEQYF.

The chain recombines TRBV6-5 with TRBJ2-3; TRBD1 might be the D (5 bases). CDR1 MNHEY and CDR2 SVGAGI come from the germline V gene. V was shortened by 10 bases and J by 1 base, with 9 bases between the two germline ends. CDR3 length: 12 amino acids. CDR3: CATRAGTDTQYF. DNA of the CDR3: TGTGCCACCAGGGCCGGCACAGATACGCAGTATTTT.

The chain recombines TRBV2 with TRBJ2-2, with a tentative D call TRBD1 (5 bases). The CDR3 sequence is 13 residues long. Germline V CDR1 and CDR2: SNHLY, FYNNEI. Deletions cut 7 bases from V and 5 bases from J, with 11 bases between. The CDR3 reads CASNTRATGELFF. In nucleotides, the CDR3 is TGTGCCAGCAACACCAGGGCGACCGGGGAGCTGTTTTTT.

The genes are TRBV4-1 and TRBJ2-7, with D unclear. The germline V and J ends were trimmed by 0 bases and 3 bases, with 15 bases remaining between them. This CDR3 contains 16 residues. The germline gives CDR1 MGHRA, CDR2 YSYEKL. The DNA of the CDR3 is TGCGCCAGCAGCCAAGATAGCCGGGTCCCCAACTACGAGCAGTACTTC. Translation gives CASSQDSRVPNYEQYF.